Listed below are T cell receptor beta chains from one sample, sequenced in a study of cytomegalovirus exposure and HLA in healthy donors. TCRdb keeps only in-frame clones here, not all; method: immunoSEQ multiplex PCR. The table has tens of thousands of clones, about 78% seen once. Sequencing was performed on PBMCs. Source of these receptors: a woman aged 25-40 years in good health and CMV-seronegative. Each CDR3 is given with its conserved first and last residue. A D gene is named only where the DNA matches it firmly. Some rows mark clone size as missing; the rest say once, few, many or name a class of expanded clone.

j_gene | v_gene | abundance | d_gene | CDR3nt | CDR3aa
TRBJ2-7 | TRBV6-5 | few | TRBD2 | TGTGCCAGCAGCCCTGGACTAGCGGGAGGCGAGCAGTACTTC | CASSPGLAGGEQYF
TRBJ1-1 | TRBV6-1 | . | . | TGTGCCAGCAGTGAAGGGGCAGCCATCACTGAAGCTTTCTTT | CASSEGAAITEAFF
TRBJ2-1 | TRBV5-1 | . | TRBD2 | TGCGCCAGCAGCTTGGTAGCGGGGGGCTCGCTTACGCATGAGCAGTTCTTC | CASSLVAGGSLTHEQFF
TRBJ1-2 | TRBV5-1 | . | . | TGCGCCAGCACCCGCCGGGCAGGGGATGGCTACACCTTC | CASTRRAGDGYTF
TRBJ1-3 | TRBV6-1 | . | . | TGTGCCAGCATGCTGGCGGCCTCTGGAAACACCATATATTTT | CASMLAASGNTIYF
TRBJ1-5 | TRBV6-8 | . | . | TGTGCCAGCAGCCACAGTGCAGGGGCCAAAACTTCATATAGCAATCAGCCCCAGCATTTT | CASSHSAGAKTSYSNQPQHF
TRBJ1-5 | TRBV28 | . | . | TGTGCCAGCAGGCTATCCTCGCGGGGGGCTATGCAGCCCCAGCATTTT | CASRLSSRGAMQPQHF
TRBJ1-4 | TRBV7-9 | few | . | TGTGCCAGCAGCTTAGGTCATGCAACTAATGAAAAACTGTTTTTT | CASSLGHATNEKLFF
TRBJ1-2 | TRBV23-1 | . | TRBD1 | TGCGCCAGCAGTTTCGGACAGGGCTGTGGCTACACCTTC | CASSFGQGCGYTF
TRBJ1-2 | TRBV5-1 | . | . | TGCGCCAGCAGCTTGAGGGGTGGTGAGATGACCGATGGCTACACCTTC | CASSLRGGEMTDGYTF